A selection of T cell receptor beta chains follows, all from one sample in a study of T cells in Graves' hyperthyroidism and ophthalmopathy. TCRdb recomputed calls from the multiplex PCR reads with MiXCR, one row per CDR3 protein. The sample consists of 700,000 to 950,000 distinct CDR3 sequences, 30% to 40% of them appearing once. The material sequenced was blood. Receptors were obtained from a woman aged 40 to 50 with Graves' hyperthyroidism. Both conserved end residues are part of each CDR3. A D gene is named only where the DNA matches it firmly. Expanded clones are given a class, and other clones once, few, many or no size at all.

d_gene	v_gene	j_gene	abundance	CDR3nt	CDR3aa
.	TRBV4-1	TRBJ1-5	few	TGCGCCAGCAGCCTTTCACTGTCCCAGCCCCAGCATTTT	CASSLSLSQPQHF
.	TRBV7-9	TRBJ1-2	.	TGTGCCAGCAGGGAGGGGCGCGGCTACACCTTC	CASREGRGYTF
TRBD2	TRBV4-3	TRBJ2-5	.	TGCGCCAGCAGCCCAACCGTGGGGGGGTCAGAGACCCAGTACTTC	CASSPTVGGSETQYF
.	TRBV19	TRBJ2-7	.	TGTGCCAGTAGTACCCGGGACTCTTACTACGAGCAGTACTTC	CASSTRDSYYEQYF
.	TRBV19	TRBJ1-2	many	TGTGCCAGTACCCTCGGACCGGGACACTTATTTGGCCCTACTAACTATGGCTACACCTTC	CASTLGPGHLFGPTNYGYTF
.	TRBV6-5	TRBJ1-1	many	TGTGCCAGCAGTTACTCGACGGTGAACACTGAAGCTTTCTTT	CASSYSTVNTEAFF
TRBD2	TRBV24-1	TRBJ2-5	few	TGTGCCACCAGTGACCGCGGGGGGACCCAGTACTTC	CATSDRGGTQYF
.	TRBV7-7	TRBJ1-5	many	TGTGCTAGCAGCTTAGCGCCCGGGGAGCCCCAGCATTTT	CASSLAPGEPQHF
.	TRBV12-3/TRBV12-4	TRBJ1-5	.	TGTGCCAGCTCACCAGACCCCGGGATCAATCAGCCCCAGCATTTT	CASSPDPGINQPQHF
TRBD2	TRBV6-1	TRBJ2-7	.	TGTGCCAGCAGTGATCTCGAGTGGACTAGTTACGAGCAGTGCTTC	CASSDLEWTSYEQCF
TRBD2	TRBV7-9	TRBJ2-5	many	TGTGCCAGCAGCTTTGCCCGGGGGGATAAAGAGACCCAGTACTTC	CASSFARGDKETQYF
TRBD1	TRBV6-4	TRBJ1-3	many	TGTGCCAGCAGTGACGGCGGGAGAGGGGGCGGAAACACCATATATTTT	CASSDGGRGGGNTIYF
TRBD1	TRBV12-3/TRBV12-4	TRBJ1-2	.	TGTGCCAGCAGTTTTGGACAGGGGGGGCATGGCTACACCTTC	CASSFGQGGHGYTF
.	TRBV7-2	TRBJ1-6	many	TGTGCCGGCAGTTTGGAGGAACAGGGTTCACCCCTCCACTTT	CAGSLEEQGSPLHF
.	TRBV7-9	TRBJ1-4	many	TGTGCCAGCAGCTTAGTGCAGGGTCCAGTGCGACTGTTTTTT	CASSLVQGPVRLFF